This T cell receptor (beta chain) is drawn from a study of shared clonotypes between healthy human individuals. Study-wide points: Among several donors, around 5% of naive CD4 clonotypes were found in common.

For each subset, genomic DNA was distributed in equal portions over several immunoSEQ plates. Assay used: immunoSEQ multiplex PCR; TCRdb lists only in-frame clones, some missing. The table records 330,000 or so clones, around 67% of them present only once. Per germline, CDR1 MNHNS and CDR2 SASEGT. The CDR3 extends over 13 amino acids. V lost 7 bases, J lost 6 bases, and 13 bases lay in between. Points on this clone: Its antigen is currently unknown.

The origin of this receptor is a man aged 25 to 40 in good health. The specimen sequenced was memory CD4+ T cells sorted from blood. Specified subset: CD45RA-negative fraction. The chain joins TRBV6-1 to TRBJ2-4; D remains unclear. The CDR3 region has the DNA TGTGCCAGCAAGGACGGAACGGGAAACATTCAGTACTTC. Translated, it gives CASKDGTGNIQYF.